The present entry profiles one TCR beta chain with its context. In TCRdb, the RACE reads were re-called with MiXCR into one record per CDR3 protein. The repertoire holds roughly 180,000 distinct CDR3 sequences, with about 14% as singletons. The data are from a study of human T cells and chemical hapten exposure. Study-wide background: Diphenylcyclopropenone was administered weekly to the scalp of patients throughout the roughly 24-week study. DPC 0.01% went on the upper back by patch test, with reading at 6 days.

The ends were cut back, 2 bases at V and 5 bases at J, with 13 bases in the middle. This CDR3 spans 15 amino acids. CDR1 is LGHNA and CDR2 is YSLEER in the germline V gene. Specified time point: patch test 1, 2 weeks after DPC sensitization. Treatment given: therapeutic diphenylcyclopropenone sensitization with weekly scalp DPC. Samples of blood were obtained prior to the application of each patch test. Sequencing was performed on whole blood, taken in connection with sensitization to the hapten diphenylcyclopropenone (DPC). This TCR was recovered from a woman aged 25 to 39 with alopecia areata. Some clones in this sample may be carry-over from other donors' samples. The chain combines TRBV4-3 with TRBJ2-1; tentative D call: TRBD1 (6 bases). The DNA of the CDR3 is TGCGCCAGCAGCCAACGGACAGCTTGGGACAATGAGCAGTTCTTC. This encodes CASSQRTAWDNEQFF.